The subject of this entry is one T cell receptor (beta chain). Generated by immunoSEQ multiplex PCR, the TCRdb table keeps only in-frame clones and is missing some. The data hold some 210,000 clones, with more than 70% observed a single time. This specimen belongs to a study of blood T cell repertoires in COVID-19. For the study at large: From T cells, B-cell-depleted T cells, or PBMCs came the material, which was cDNA or gDNA.

The CDR3 has 15 amino acids. Germline lookup yields CDR1 LNHDA and CDR2 SQIVND (reference sequence). Trimming took 10 bases from V and 2 from J, leaving 18 bases between them. The sequence was collected from a woman aged 35 to 49 who had recovered from COVID-19. The material sequenced was peripheral blood. The chain employs TRBV19 and TRBJ1-5; D unresolved. Here the CDR3 DNA reads TGTGCCACCTGCGTTTTACCCTTAGGCAATCAGCCCCAGCATTTT. Residues: CATCVLPLGNQPQHF. The variable domain in full, completed from reference TRBV19 and TRBJ1-5, reads DGGITQSPKYLFRKEGQNVTLSCEQNLNHDAMYWYRQDPGQGLRLIYYSQIVNDFQKGDIAEGYSVSREKKESFPLTVTSAQKNPTAFYLCATCVLPLGNQPQHFGDGTRLSIL.